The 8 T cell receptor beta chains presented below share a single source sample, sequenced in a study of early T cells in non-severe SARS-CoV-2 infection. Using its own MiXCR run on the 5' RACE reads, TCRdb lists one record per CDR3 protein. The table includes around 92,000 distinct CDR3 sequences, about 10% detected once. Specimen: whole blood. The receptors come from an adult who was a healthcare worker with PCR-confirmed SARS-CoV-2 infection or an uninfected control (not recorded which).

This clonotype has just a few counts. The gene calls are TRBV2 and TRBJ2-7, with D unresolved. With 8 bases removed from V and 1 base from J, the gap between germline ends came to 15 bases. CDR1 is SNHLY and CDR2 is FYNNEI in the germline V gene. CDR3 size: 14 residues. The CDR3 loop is CASVKRLLSYEQYF. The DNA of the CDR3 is TGTGCCAGCGTAAAGAGGTTATTATCCTACGAGCAGTACTTC.

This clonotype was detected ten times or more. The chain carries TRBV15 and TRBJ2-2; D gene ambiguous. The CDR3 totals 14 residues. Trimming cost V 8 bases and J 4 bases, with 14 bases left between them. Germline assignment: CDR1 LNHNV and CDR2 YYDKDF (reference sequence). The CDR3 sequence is CATVAYPITGELFF. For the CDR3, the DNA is TGTGCCACCGTAGCTTATCCGATCACCGGGGAGCTGTTTTTT.

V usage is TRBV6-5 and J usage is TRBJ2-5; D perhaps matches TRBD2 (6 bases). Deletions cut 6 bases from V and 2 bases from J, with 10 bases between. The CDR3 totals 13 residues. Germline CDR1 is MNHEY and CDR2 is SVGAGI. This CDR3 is CASRRGTQETQYF. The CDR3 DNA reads TGTGCCAGCAGACGGGGGACGCAAGAGACCCAGTACTTC.

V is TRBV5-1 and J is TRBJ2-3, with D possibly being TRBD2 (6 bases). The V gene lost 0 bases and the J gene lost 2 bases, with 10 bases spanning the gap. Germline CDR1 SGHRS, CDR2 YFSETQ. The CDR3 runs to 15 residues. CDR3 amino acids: CASSLERALTDTQYF. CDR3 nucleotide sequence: TGCGCCAGCAGCTTGGAGCGGGCTCTCACAGATACGCAGTATTTT.

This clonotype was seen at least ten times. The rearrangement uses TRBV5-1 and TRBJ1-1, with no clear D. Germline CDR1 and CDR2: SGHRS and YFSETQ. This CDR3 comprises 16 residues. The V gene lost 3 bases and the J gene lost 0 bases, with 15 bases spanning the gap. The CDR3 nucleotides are TGCGCCAGCAGCTCGGACCACAGTCGAATGAACACTGAAGCTTTCTTT. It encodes CASSSDHSRMNTEAFF.

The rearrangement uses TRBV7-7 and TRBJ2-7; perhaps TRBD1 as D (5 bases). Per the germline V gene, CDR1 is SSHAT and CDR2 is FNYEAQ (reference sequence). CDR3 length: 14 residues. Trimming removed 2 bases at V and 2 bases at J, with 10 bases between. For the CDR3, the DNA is TGTGCCAGCAGCTTACCGACAGTCGCCTACGAGCAGTACTTC. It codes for CASSLPTVAYEQYF.

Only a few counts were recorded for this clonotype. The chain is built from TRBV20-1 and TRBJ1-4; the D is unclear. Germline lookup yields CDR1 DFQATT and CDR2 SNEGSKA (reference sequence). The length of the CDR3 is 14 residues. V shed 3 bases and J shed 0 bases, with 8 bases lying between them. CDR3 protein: CSARTFPTNEKLFF. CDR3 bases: TGCAGTGCTAGGACATTCCCAACTAATGAAAAACTGTTTTTT.

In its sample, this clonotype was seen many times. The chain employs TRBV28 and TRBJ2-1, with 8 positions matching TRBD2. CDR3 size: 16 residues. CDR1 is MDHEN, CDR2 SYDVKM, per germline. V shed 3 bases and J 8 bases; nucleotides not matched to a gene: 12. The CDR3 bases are TGTGCCAGCAGTTTTCTCCTAGCGGGCAGGAGGGATGAGCAGTTCTTC. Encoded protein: CASSFLLAGRRDEQFF.